This TCR beta chain comes out of a study of blood T cell repertoires in COVID-19. Turning to the study itself: Spain, Italy and the United States supplied samples that represented acute and convalescent COVID-19.

Original processing notes: Reference gene primer amplification gave estimated nucleated cell counts. The repertoire was sequenced with immunoSEQ multiplex PCR; TCRdb's copy has only in-frame clones and lacks some. D and trimming come from the DNA, and the V and J calls and clone size come from that table. The data show around 100,000 clones, with almost 90% seen just once and 5% held by the top ten. The table lists this clone with a count of one. The V gene's germline CDR1 is SEHNR and CDR2 FQNEAQ (reference sequence). V shed 3 bases and J 0 bases; nucleotides not matched to a gene: 11. CDR3 size: 18 residues.

The V and J genes are TRBV7-9 and TRBJ2-3; TRBD2 matches 8 bases. This clonotype was obtained from a human donor in a cohort sampled during active COVID-19. Sequenced sample: peripheral blood. CDR3 sequence reads: CASSFRGGAGGSTDTQYF. The CDR3 region has the DNA TGTGCCAGCAGCTTCCGGGGGGGGGCTGGAGGGAGCACAGATACGCAGTATTTT.